This T cell receptor beta chain was captured by sequencing in a study of regulatory dendritic cells for organ transplantation (TCRdb year 2017). Study-wide context: To make regulatory dendritic cells, monocytes were cultured with vitamin D3 on days 0 and 4 and with IL-10 on day 4. TCRbeta repertoires were sequenced from sorted naive and memory CD4+ and CD8+ T cells before and after allostimulation with regulatory or mature dendritic cells. To evaluate the response of the DCs to a potent maturation-inducing agent, LPS was added to DC cultures on day 6. Findings and caveats that apply to the study as a whole: In both subjects, allostimulation led to expansion of memory CD8+ clones, although regulatory dendritic cells appeared to cause more limited expansion than mature dendritic cells did. Only a couple of subjects were sequenced, and considerable between-individual heterogeneity in the alloreactive memory CD8+ T cell pool was noted by the authors. Highly diverse repertoires were observed in naive CD4+ and CD8+ T cells, whereas lower diversity was observed in memory cells, and the most oligoclonal repertoires were found in memory CD8+ cells. Among the resting subsets, memory CD8+ T cells contained the most alloreactive TCR clonotypes.

This clone has more than one count but fewer than ten. Its antigen is currently not known. Within one base of it there is no much larger clone, and no base qualities were kept. Sorted T cell subsets were CFSE-labeled and co-cultured for around five days with allogeneic regulatory or mature dendritic cells at a 1:10 DC:T ratio. FACS was used to sort CD4+ or CD8+ cells into naive T cells, defined as CD45RA+, and memory T cells, defined as CD45RO+. T cells for TCR sequencing came from a couple of healthy control subjects. The Qiagen DNeasy Blood & Tissue Kit was used to extract genomic DNA. TCRbeta CDR3 regions were amplified by multiplexed two-step PCR using Vbeta-specific forward primers and Jbeta-specific reverse primers. Through the immunoSEQ service, TCRbeta libraries were sequenced on an Illumina instrument. On the authors' methods: IMGT annotation was used to assign V, D and J genes, and synthetic CDR3 analogues were used to correct counts for multiplex PCR bias. In the immunoSEQ Analyzer, repertoire clonality was calculated as one minus normalized Shannon entropy. Fisher's exact test with Benjamini-Hochberg false discovery rate control was used to define clonal expansion, with two-tailed P<0.01. This immuneACCESS table, as held by TCRdb, lists in-frame sequences with V and J called but not all clones. Of the missing ones, under half trace to an unresolved V gene in checked studies; the others have no known cause. V, J and clone size were drawn from that table, and D and trimming were deduced from the DNA. This sample gives about 18,000 clones in total; around 80% of them show up just once. Together, the top ten hold 3.2% of the sample.

The germline V gene supplies CDR1 MNHEY and CDR2 SVGAGI. V ends up 0 bases short and J 7 bases short, with an unmatched junction base count of 1. The CDR3 holds 15 amino acids from the cysteine to the phenylalanine. Only the CDR3 region is kept as DNA, spanning 45 bases read in frame from base 1. The chain links TRBV6-5 with TRBJ1-6, and 9 junctional nucleotides match TRBD1. This clonotype was sampled from a human donor in good health. The sequencing sample was made of memory CD4+ T cells from blood cultured with regulatory dendritic cells. The cell subset or site label for this specimen denotes: CD45RO+ memory T cells. The CDR3 region reads CASSYSGTGNSPLHF. The nucleotide sequence is TGTGCCAGCAGTTACTCGGGGACAGGGAATTCACCCCTCCACTTT.